The clone carrying this T cell receptor beta chain has just a few counts. Germline V gives CDR1 DFQATT, CDR2 SNEGSKA (reference sequence). CDR3 length equals 14 residues. V lost 3 bases, J lost 7 bases, and 7 bases stayed unmatched. TCRdb re-derived calls from the 5' RACE reads in MiXCR, one entry per CDR3 protein. The repertoire holds 30,000 to 40,000 distinct CDR3 sequences, with 6.6% as singletons. This sample stems from a study of T cells after yellow fever vaccination. In the study overall: CD3, CD45RA, CCR7 and CD95 were used to sort EM, EMRA, CM and Tscm memory subsets. SMART-Seq v4 Ultra Low Input served to prepare low-cell-number fractions.

General study results and limits: Although the secondary response was weaker, it peaked faster, at day 5 versus 15.

The chain is built from TRBV20-1 and TRBJ1-5, with 9 bases matching TRBD1. Sequences were derived from PBMCs, either bulk or a sorted T-cell subset (CD4+, CD8+, memory, or dextramer-sorted; not recorded which), sampled on the day of the first yellow fever vaccination. The TCR originated in a man aged 18 to 29 who received the YFV17D yellow fever vaccine. Here the CDR3 reads CSASRQGVGQPQHF. The CDR3 DNA reads TGCAGTGCTAGCCGACAGGGGGTTGGCCAGCCCCAGCATTTT.